This T cell receptor (beta chain) came from a study of OX40 agonist ivuxolimab in advanced cancers. Concerning this clone itself: Its specificity is not known.

The study, taken as a whole, reports: CD4+ and CD8+ blood T cells expanded clonally by week 6 at 0.1 to 3.0 mg/kg.

Generated by immunoSEQ multiplex PCR, the TCRdb table keeps only in-frame clones and is missing some. Among fewer than 70,000 clones listed, 80% to 95% were seen once. The CDR3 consists of 16 residues. Trimming took 2 bases from V and 0 from J, leaving 12 bases between them. Germline V gives CDR1 SGDLS, CDR2 YYNGEE. J is TRBJ2-1 and V is TRBV9; tentative D call: TRBD2 (5 bases). The sequencing here drew on CD4+ or CD8+ T cells sorted from blood, taken in a trial of the OX40 agonist ivuxolimab. The receptor's source is an adult with an advanced solid tumor such as melanoma, head and neck, liver or kidney cancer. The DNA of the CDR3 is TGTGCCAGCAGCGTTCTTTCCGGGAACTCCTACAATGAGCAGTTCTTC. The encoded protein is CASSVLSGNSYNEQFF.